The 24 T cell receptor beta chains below all came from one sample that was sequenced in a study of T cell responses to AZD1222 COVID-19 vaccine (dated by TCRdb to the early 2020s). The protocol used for the library was the immunoSEQ multiplex PCR assay. In TCRdb, the immuneACCESS table is reduced to in-frame sequences with V and J assigned. These tables do not hold every clone; where another copy was compared, an unresolved V gene accounts for under half, and the others remain unexplained. The sample table contains 86,000 or so clones; only one count was recorded for 90% of them. The ten top clones hold 3% of the sample. The sample's time point, from its label and the paper: baseline before first vaccination. The sample in question was peripheral blood, obtained on day 0 of AZD1222 vaccination. Receptors were obtained from an adult in good health.

V usage is TRBV9 and J usage is TRBJ2-7; no reliable D call. Looked up from germline, CDR1 is SGDLS and CDR2 is YYNGEE. V was clipped by 3 bases and J by 5 bases, with 15 bases between them. The CDR3 length is 14 residues. The CDR3 DNA reads TGTGCCAGCAGCGCCTCCCCCGACTCGAACGAGCAGTACTTC. Its translation: CASSASPDSNEQYF.

CDR3 residues: CASRERYNEQFF. The DNA of the CDR3 is TGTGCCAGTAGGGAGCGGTACAATGAGCAGTTCTTC. The V gene is TRBV27, the J gene TRBJ2-1; a weak D match, TRBD2 (5 bases). The V end was cut by 9 bases, the J end by 4 bases, with 10 bases between. Germline V lookup: CDR1 MNHEY, CDR2 SMNVEV (reference sequence). CDR3 length: 12 residues.

The chain recombines TRBV28 with TRBJ1-1; possible D gene TRBD1, 5 bases. CDR1 and CDR2 from the germline V gene are MDHEN and SYDVKM. The V end was cut by 9 bases, the J end by 2 bases, with 16 bases between. The CDR3 is 14 amino acids. CDR3 DNA sequence: TGTGCCAGTTTCCCGGGGCCTACCAACACTGAAGCTTTCTTT. Amino acids: CASFPGPTNTEAFF.

V is TRBV5-1 and J is TRBJ2-2, with 7 bases that match TRBD1. The CDR3 has 15 residues. Germline V gene sequence: CDR1 SGHRS, CDR2 YFSETQ. V lost 4 bases, J lost 6 bases, and 9 bases stayed unmatched. As DNA, the CDR3 is TGCGCCAGCAGCCAAGGCGACAGGGAAGCCGGGGAGCTGTTTTTT. It is translated as CASSQGDREAGELFF.

The chain recombines TRBV27 with TRBJ2-1; possible D gene TRBD2, 6 bases. Germline V gives CDR1 MNHEY, CDR2 SMNVEV (reference sequence). Trimming took off 5 bases at V and 4 bases at J, with 12 bases between the two ends. The CDR3 is made up of 14 amino acids. CDR3 DNA: TGTGCCAGCAGTCCTAAGGGACTTTACAATGAGCAGTTCTTC. Encoded protein: CASSPKGLYNEQFF.

The chain links TRBV5-1 to TRBJ1-2; weak D call: TRBD1 (5 bases). The CDR3 consists of 13 residues. The germline V gene has CDR1 SGHRS and CDR2 YFSETQ. Trimming took 2 bases from V and 2 from J, leaving 7 bases between them. CDR3 sequence: CASSLWGNYGYTF. The CDR3 nucleotides read TGCGCCAGCAGCTTATGGGGGAACTATGGCTACACCTTC.

This chain joins TRBV27 and TRBJ1-5; 11 bases line up with TRBD1. Losses at the gene ends were 4 bases for V and 4 bases for J; bases not matched to a gene: 3. This CDR3 region has 15 residues. CDR1 is MNHEY, CDR2 SMNVEV, per germline (reference sequence). CDR3 nucleotides: TGTGCCAGCAGTTGGGGACAGGGGGTGAATCAGCCCCAGCATTTT. Translating gives CASSWGQGVNQPQHF.

The chain uses TRBV19 and TRBJ1-4, with D possibly matching TRBD1 (5 bases). The CDR3 contains 16 residues. Germline V gene sequence: CDR1 LNHDA, CDR2 SQIVND (reference sequence). Trimming shortened V by 5 bases and J by 3 bases, and 16 bases separated the two germline ends. The DNA of the CDR3 is TGTGCCAGTAGTCCGGGGCCCAAGGAGCCTAATGAAAAACTGTTTTTT. Encoded protein: CASSPGPKEPNEKLFF.

This chain links TRBV2 with TRBJ2-5, with 11 bases matching TRBD1. CDR1 and CDR2 from the germline V gene are SNHLY and FYNNEI. This CDR3 has 16 residues. V lost 3 bases and J lost 1; bases outside the gene matches: 4. The CDR3: CASSDRDRGSQETQYF. The CDR3 DNA is TGTGCCAGCAGTGACCGGGACAGGGGGAGCCAAGAGACCCAGTACTTC.

The chain is built from TRBV7-9 and TRBJ1-4, with D perhaps matching TRBD1 (5 bases). With 0 bases removed from V and 5 bases from J, the gap between germline ends came to 13 bases. Germline assignment: CDR1 SEHNR and CDR2 FQNEAQ (reference sequence). The CDR3 is made up of 16 amino acids. The CDR3, as DNA: TGTGCCAGCAGCTTAGCGGTAGCAGGGACGAATGAAAAACTGTTTTTT. Encoded protein: CASSLAVAGTNEKLFF.

J is TRBJ1-2 and V is TRBV6-5, with D perhaps TRBD1 (6 bases). The CDR3 is 15 amino acids. CDR1 is MNHEY, CDR2 SVGAGI, per germline. The V and J ends lost 11 bases and 4 bases respectively, with 23 bases between them. Here the CDR3 reads CAGSKRTAGAYGYTF. As DNA, the CDR3 is TGTGCCGGTTCCAAGAGGACAGCGGGGGCCTATGGCTACACCTTC.

The rearrangement uses TRBV6-5 and TRBJ2-7; unclear D gene. Deletions cut 0 bases from V and 1 base from J, with 10 bases between. Germline CDR1 reads MNHEY; CDR2 reads SVGAGI. This CDR3 is built from 15 residues. The CDR3 bases are TGTGCCAGCAGTTACTCGGGCCGCGAATCCTACGAGCAGTACTTC. It is translated as CASSYSGRESYEQYF.

Remarks on this clone: At one of its ends the junction is not consistent with the germline gene, which may arise from a read error. V is TRBV7-3 and J is TRBJ1-1; maybe TRBD1 (6 bases). The CDR3 loop spans 15 amino acids. CDR1 and CDR2 from the germline V gene are SGHTA and FQGTGA. Written as DNA, the CDR3 is TGTGCCAGCAGCCCCGGCTCGGGGGGCCCAGGAGGGGCTGTCTTT. As protein: CASSPGSGGPGGAVF. Full variable domain (missing parts from reference TRBV7-3 and TRBJ1-1): GAGVSQTPSNKVTEKGKYVELRCDPISGHTALYWYRQSLGQGPEFLIYFQGTGAADDSGLPNDRFFAVRPEGSVSTLKIQRTERGDSAVYLCASSPGSGGPGGAVFGQGTRLTVV.

This chain uses TRBV5-1 with TRBJ1-3; 10 bases match TRBD1. The V and J ends lost 7 bases and 7 bases, in that order; junction bases with no gene match: 8. The CDR3 sequence is 14 residues long. From germline, CDR1 is SGHRS and CDR2 YFSETQ. The CDR3 here is CASRGQGKGNTIYF. The CDR3 region has the DNA TGCGCCAGCCGGGGACAGGGGAAGGGGAACACCATATATTTT.

The V gene is TRBV5-1, the J gene TRBJ1-6, with TRBD1 matching 8 bases. CDR1 SGHRS and CDR2 YFSETQ come from the germline V gene. CDR3 length equals 14 residues. With 6 bases clipped from V and 18 bases from J, the junction kept 17 bases outside the gene matches. The CDR3 loop reads CASNAGTGDRHYHF. The CDR3 DNA sequence: TGCGCCAGCAACGCCGGGACAGGAGACCGTCACTACCACTTT.

J is TRBJ1-6 and V is TRBV10-3; D is possibly TRBD1 (5 bases). Trimming left V 5 bases short and J 5 bases short, with 7 bases between. The V gene's germline CDR1 is ENHRY and CDR2 SYGVKD. This CDR3 has 13 residues. This chain's CDR3 is CAISPGDNSPLHF. CDR3 DNA: TGTGCCATCAGTCCGGGGGATAATTCACCCCTCCACTTT.

The chain is built from TRBV7-9 and TRBJ2-2, with 12 bases lining up with TRBD2. V was clipped by 6 bases and J by 8 bases; unmatched bases: 1. CDR3 length: 13 amino acids. Germline V gene sequence: CDR1 SEHNR, CDR2 FQNEAQ (reference sequence). CDR3 sequence: CASRLAGGGELFF. The CDR3 bases are TGTGCCAGCAGACTAGCGGGAGGTGGGGAGCTGTTTTTT.

Here the CDR3 reads CASNPGASGELFF. In DNA form, the CDR3 reads TGTGCCAGCAACCCCGGGGCGTCCGGGGAGCTGTTTTTT. The chain is built from TRBV6-1 and TRBJ2-2; the D gene could be TRBD1 or TRBD2 (5 bases each). Per the germline V gene, CDR1 is MNHNS and CDR2 is SASEGT. This CDR3 comprises 13 residues. V lost 7 bases and J 6 bases, leaving 12 bases between the germline ends.

V gene TRBV18 combines with J gene TRBJ2-5; 8 positions agree with TRBD2. J gave up 1 base and V 4 bases, and 5 bases lay outside the gene matches. Germline V gene lookup returns CDR1 KGHSH and CDR2 LQKENI. The CDR3 loop spans 15 amino acids. This chain's CDR3 is CASSLAGTIQETQYF. CDR3 in DNA: TGTGCCAGCTCACTAGCGGGGACTATCCAAGAGACCCAGTACTTC.

This clone showed up just once. The chain carries TRBV27 and TRBJ2-2, with 8 bases identical to TRBD2. Germline V gene data show CDR1 as MNHEY and CDR2 as SMNVEV (reference sequence). The J segment lost 1 base and the V segment lost 4 bases, leaving 2 bases of the junction unmatched. CDR3 length: 15 amino acids. This CDR3 is CASSWSGGNTGELFF. The CDR3 DNA reads TGTGCCAGCAGTTGGAGCGGGGGGAACACCGGGGAGCTGTTTTTT.

The rearrangement uses TRBV3-1 (or the pseudogene TRBV3-2) and TRBJ1-1; 7 positions agree with TRBD1. V lost 4 bases to trimming and J lost 1 base; unmatched junction nucleotides: 3. CDR1 and CDR2 (germline): LGHDT, YNNKEL (reference sequence). CDR3 size: 14 residues. CDR3 residues: CASSLGTANTEAFF. CDR3 bases: TGTGCCAGCAGCCTCGGGACAGCGAACACTGAAGCTTTCTTT.

The chain is built from TRBV18 and TRBJ1-6; 7 nucleotides align to TRBD1. J gave up 9 bases and V 3 bases, and 11 bases lay outside the gene matches. CDR3 length: 16 residues. CDR1 and CDR2 from the germline V gene are KGHSH and LQKENI. CDR3 sequence: CASSPLPTGRSSPLHF. CDR3 sequence (DNA): TGTGCCAGCTCACCCCTACCGACAGGGCGATCTTCACCCCTCCACTTT.

The rearrangement links TRBV10-3 to TRBJ1-3; D is possibly TRBD1 (6 bases). The V gene's germline CDR1 is ENHRY and CDR2 SYGVKD. The CDR3 runs 15 residues. V lost 3 bases, J lost 3 bases, and 12 bases lay in between. The CDR3 loop is CAISDRQAGGNTIYF. The CDR3 nucleotides read TGTGCCATCAGTGATAGACAGGCGGGTGGAAACACCATATATTTT.

The CDR3, as DNA: TGTGCCAGCAGGAACTCCTACGAGCAGTACTTC. Encoded protein: CASRNSYEQYF. The V call is TRBV28, the J call TRBJ2-7; D ambiguous. The CDR3 consists of 11 residues. The V gene's germline CDR1 is MDHEN and CDR2 SYDVKM. V lost 6 bases and J 0 bases, leaving 3 bases between the germline ends.